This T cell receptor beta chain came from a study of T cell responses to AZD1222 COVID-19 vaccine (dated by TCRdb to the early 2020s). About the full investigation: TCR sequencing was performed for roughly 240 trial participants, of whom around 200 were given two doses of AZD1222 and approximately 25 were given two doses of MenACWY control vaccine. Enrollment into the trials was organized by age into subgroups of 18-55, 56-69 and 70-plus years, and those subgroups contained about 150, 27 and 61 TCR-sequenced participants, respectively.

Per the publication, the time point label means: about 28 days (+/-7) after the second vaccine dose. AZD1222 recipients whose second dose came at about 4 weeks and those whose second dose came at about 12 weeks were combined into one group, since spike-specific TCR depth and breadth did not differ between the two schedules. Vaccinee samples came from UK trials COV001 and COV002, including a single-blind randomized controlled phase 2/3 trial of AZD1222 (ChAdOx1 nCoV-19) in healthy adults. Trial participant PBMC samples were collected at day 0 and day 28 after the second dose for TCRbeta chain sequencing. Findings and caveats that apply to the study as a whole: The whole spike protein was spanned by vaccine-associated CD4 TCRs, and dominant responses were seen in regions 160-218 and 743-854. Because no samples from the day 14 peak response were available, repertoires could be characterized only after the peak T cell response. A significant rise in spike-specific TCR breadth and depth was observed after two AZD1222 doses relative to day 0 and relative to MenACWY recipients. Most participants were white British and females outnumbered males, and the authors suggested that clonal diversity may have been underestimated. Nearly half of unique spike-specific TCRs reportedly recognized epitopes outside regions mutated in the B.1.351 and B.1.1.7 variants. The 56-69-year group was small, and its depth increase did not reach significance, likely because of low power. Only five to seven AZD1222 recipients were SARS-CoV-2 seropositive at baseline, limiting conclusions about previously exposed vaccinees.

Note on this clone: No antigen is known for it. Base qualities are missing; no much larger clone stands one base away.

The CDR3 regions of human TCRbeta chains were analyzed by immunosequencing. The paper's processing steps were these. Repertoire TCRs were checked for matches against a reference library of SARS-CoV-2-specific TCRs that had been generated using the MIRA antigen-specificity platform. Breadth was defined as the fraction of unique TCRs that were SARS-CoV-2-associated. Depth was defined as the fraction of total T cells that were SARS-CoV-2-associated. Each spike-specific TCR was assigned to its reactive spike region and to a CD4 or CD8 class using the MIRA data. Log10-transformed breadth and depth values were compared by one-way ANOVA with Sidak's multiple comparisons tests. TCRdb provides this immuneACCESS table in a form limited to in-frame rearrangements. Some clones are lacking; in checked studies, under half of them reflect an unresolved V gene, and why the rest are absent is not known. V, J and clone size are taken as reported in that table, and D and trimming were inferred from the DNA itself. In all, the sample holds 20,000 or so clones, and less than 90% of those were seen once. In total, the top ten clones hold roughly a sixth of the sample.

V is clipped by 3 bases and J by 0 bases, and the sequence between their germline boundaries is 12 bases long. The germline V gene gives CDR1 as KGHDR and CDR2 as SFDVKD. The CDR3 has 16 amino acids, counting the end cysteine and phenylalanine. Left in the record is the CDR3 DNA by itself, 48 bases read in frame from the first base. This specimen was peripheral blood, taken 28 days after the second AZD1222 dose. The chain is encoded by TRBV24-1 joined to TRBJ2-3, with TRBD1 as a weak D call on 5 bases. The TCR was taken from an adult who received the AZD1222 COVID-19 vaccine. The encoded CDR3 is CATSDRRAGSTDTQYF. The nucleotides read TGTGCCACCAGTGATCGCAGGGCAGGTAGCACAGATACGCAGTATTTT.